This T cell receptor (beta chain) was recorded in a study of early T cells in non-severe SARS-CoV-2 infection. Broader study findings: There was a bias toward anti-spike CD8 responses in VDJdb matching, which missed private and CD4 specificities.

This clonotype was seen many times. Its antigen remains unknown. There are 18 residues in the CDR3. V lost 0 bases and J lost 0, with 15 bases in between. CDR1 and CDR2 from the germline V gene are DFQATT and SNEGSKA (reference sequence). Individually, cDNA molecules had unique molecular identifiers attached to them. TCRdb reprocessed the 5' RACE reads via MiXCR and lists one record per CDR3 protein. The table records some 31,000 distinct CDR3 sequences, about 5.7% of them present only once. J is TRBJ1-6 and V is TRBV20-1, with D possibly being TRBD1 (5 bases). The sample consisted of whole blood. This clonotype originated in an adult who was a healthcare worker with PCR-confirmed SARS-CoV-2 infection or an uninfected control (not recorded which). The CDR3 loop reads CSARDVVTGGSYNSPLHF. In nucleotides, the CDR3 is TGCAGTGCTAGAGATGTTGTAACCGGGGGCTCCTATAATTCACCCCTCCACTTT.